Shown below are 17 T cell receptor beta chains from a single sample sequenced in a study of T-cell memory formation after mild COVID-19. TCRdb reprocessed the 5' RACE reads with MiXCR, giving one entry per CDR3 protein. The sample yields hundreds of thousands of distinct CDR3 sequences, approximately 14% seen once. Input material: PBMCs or a T cell subset sorted from them (not recorded which). The source of these receptors is a man younger than 30 who had mild COVID-19 (a few samples of this study predate the infection). Cell type and time point are not known.

This sequence joins TRBV5-4 and TRBJ1-2, with D possibly being TRBD1 (5 bases). Trimming left V 5 bases short and J 1 base short, with 18 bases between. There are 16 residues in the CDR3. Germline CDR1 is SGHNT and CDR2 is YYREEE (reference sequence). The CDR3: CASRIGTGAVNYGYTF. The CDR3 nucleotides read TGTGCCAGCAGGATTGGGACGGGAGCTGTTAACTATGGCTACACCTTC.

The CDR3 DNA reads TGTGCCACCAGCAGAGATCGAGGAAATCAGCCCCAGCATTTT. It translates to CATSRDRGNQPQHF. The chain uses TRBV15 and TRBJ1-5, with D unresolved. V was pared by 0 bases and J by 4 bases, with 7 bases between. Germline V gives CDR1 LNHNV, CDR2 YYDKDF (reference sequence). This CDR3 has 14 residues.

The CDR3 nucleotides are TGCAGTGCTCCGAGGGTGTTAACAGATACGCAGTATTTT. It codes for CSAPRVLTDTQYF. The chain employs TRBV20-1 and TRBJ2-3, with a tentative D call TRBD2 (5 bases). The germline V gene encodes CDR1 DFQATT and CDR2 SNEGSKA (reference sequence). CDR3 length equals 13 residues. Deletions cut 5 bases from V and 3 bases from J, with 12 bases between.

This rearrangement joins TRBV7-2 to TRBJ2-1; the match to TRBD2 covers 7 bases. The V gene end was trimmed by 3 bases and the J gene end by 1 base; junction bases not matched to a gene: 6. CDR3 size: 16 residues. Germline assignment: CDR1 SGHTA and CDR2 FQGNSA. CDR3 sequence reads: CASSFRWGGSYNEQFF. For the CDR3, the DNA is TGTGCCAGCAGCTTCCGGTGGGGGGGTTCCTACAATGAGCAGTTCTTC.

The chain combines TRBV7-9 with TRBJ2-4; no reliable D call. The CDR3 has 15 amino acids. Germline V lookup: CDR1 SEHNR, CDR2 FQNEAQ (reference sequence). V lost 6 bases and J 4 bases, leaving 16 bases between the germline ends. The CDR3 loop is CASSPGFPEKNIQYF. Here the CDR3 DNA reads TGTGCCAGCAGTCCAGGCTTCCCCGAAAAAAACATTCAGTACTTC.

This clonotype was counted ten times or more. V and J are TRBV7-9 and TRBJ2-5; 8 positions agree with TRBD1. CDR1 is SEHNR, CDR2 FQNEAQ, per germline (reference sequence). The CDR3 totals 13 residues. Trimming took 4 bases from V and 4 from J; bases not matched to a gene: 2. Written as DNA, the CDR3 is TGTGCCAGCAGCTCCAGGGGGCCAGAGACCCAGTACTTC. This encodes CASSSRGPETQYF.

The rearrangement joins TRBV4-3 to TRBJ2-4, with 9 bases identical to TRBD1. From germline, CDR1 is LGHNA and CDR2 YSLEER. CDR3 length equals 18 residues. V shed 1 base and J 7 bases; nucleotides not matched to a gene: 14. The CDR3, as DNA: TGCGCCAGCAGCCAAGGGCACCCGGGACAGGGACAAGGGAACATTCAGTACTTC. Its protein is CASSQGHPGQGQGNIQYF.

This clonotype turned up a few times. The V call is TRBV9, the J call TRBJ2-1; 7 positions agree with TRBD2. Germline-derived CDR1 and CDR2 are SGDLS and YYNGEE. With 4 bases clipped from V and 4 bases from J, the junction kept 11 bases outside the gene matches. This CDR3 contains 16 residues. The CDR3 DNA sequence: TGTGCCAGCAGCTTGGGAGGGGACTTAAATTACAATGAGCAGTTCTTC. Its translation is CASSLGGDLNYNEQFF. Based on the CDR3 plus reference TRBV9 and TRBJ2-1, the full variable domain is DSGVTQTPKHLITATGQRVTLRCSPRSGDLSVYWYQQSLDQGLQFLIQYYNGEERAKGNILERFSAQQFPDLHSELNLSSLELGDSALYFCASSLGGDLNYNEQFFGPGTRLTVL.

Regarding this clonotype: Germline and junction disagree at one end, which may indicate a read error. V is TRBV2 and J is TRBJ2-1; D is uncertain. CDR3 length: 12 residues. Looked up from germline, CDR1 is SNHLY and CDR2 is FYNNEI. CDR3 in amino acids: CASREAENEQFF. The CDR3 region has the DNA TGTGCCAGCAGGGAAGCCGAAAATGAGCAGTTCTTC.

This clonotype came up a few times. The chain uses TRBV19 and TRBJ1-5; TRBD1 agrees at 7 bases. Trimming cost V 7 bases and J 1 base; bases outside gene matches: 7. This CDR3 spans 15 amino acids. Germline V gene data show CDR1 as LNHDA and CDR2 as SQIVND (reference sequence). DNA of the CDR3: TGTGCCAGTACCAAGACAGGGTGGAGCAATCAGCCCCAGCATTTT. Protein sequence: CASTKTGWSNQPQHF.

In DNA, the CDR3 is TGTGCCAGCAGCTTCCCTGGGACAGGGGGCTTCGGGGAGCTGTTTTTT. Translation: CASSFPGTGGFGELFF. The chain uses TRBV5-6 and TRBJ2-2; 12 bases agree with TRBD1. Germline values: CDR1 SGHDT, CDR2 YYEEEE. This CDR3 spans 16 amino acids. V was pared by 2 bases and J by 7 bases, with 6 bases of the junction left unmatched.

This sequence joins TRBV15 and TRBJ1-5; D gene ambiguous. In germline, CDR1 is LNHNV, CDR2 YYDKDF (reference sequence). V was cut by 1 base and J by 1 base, with 2 bases left in between. The CDR3 runs 13 residues. CDR3 DNA sequence: TGTGCCACCAGCAGAGGAAGCAATCAGCCCCAGCATTTT. Translating gives CATSRGSNQPQHF.

This clonotype was detected a few times. The CDR3, as DNA: TGTGCCAGCAGCCCCGGGCGGGGGGGCATATGGGAGCAGTACTTC. Translating gives CASSPGRGGIWEQYF. The chain links TRBV7-8 to TRBJ2-7; 9 bases line up with TRBD2. The CDR3 has 15 amino acids. Germline V CDR1 and CDR2: SGHVS, FQNEAQ. With 5 bases clipped from V and 7 bases from J, the junction kept 12 bases outside the gene matches. Using reference TRBV7-8 and TRBJ2-7 for the parts outside the CDR3, the full variable domain is GAGVSQSPRYKVAKRGQDVALRCDPISGHVSLFWYQQALGQGPEFLTYFQNEAQLDKSGLPSDRFFAERPEGSVSTLKIQRTQQEDSAVYLCASSPGRGGIWEQYFGPGTRLTVT.

This clonotype was seen only a few times. V gene TRBV15 combines with J gene TRBJ2-5; 7 bases map to TRBD1. The trim removed 5 bases at V and 2 bases at J, leaving 11 bases unmatched. Germline CDR1 LNHNV, CDR2 YYDKDF (reference sequence). The CDR3 runs 16 residues. CDR3 nucleotides: TGTGCCACCAGCGCCGACAGGGTGGTCGGACAAGAGACCCAGTACTTC. Translated, it gives CATSADRVVGQETQYF.

The chain employs TRBV6-1 and TRBJ2-1; 7 bases are a match to TRBD2. This CDR3 comprises 15 residues. The V gene end was trimmed by 2 bases and the J gene end by 7 bases; junction bases not matched to a gene: 8. Germline CDR1 MNHNS, CDR2 SASEGT. In DNA form, the CDR3 reads TGTGCCAGCAGTGAACGGTGGGGGGGGAGTAATGAGCAGTTCTTC. Its protein is CASSERWGGSNEQFF.

This clonotype was detected ten times or more. The V and J genes are TRBV25-1 and TRBJ2-1; 8 bases map to TRBD2. The germline CDR1 and CDR2 sequences are MGHDK and SYGVNS. The CDR3 length is 14 residues. Trimming at V came to 4 bases and at J to 16 bases, leaving 15 bases not matched to a gene. Here the CDR3 DNA reads TGTGCCAGCAGTGTGACTAGCGAAAACCCTAAAGTTTTCTTC. Amino acids: CASSVTSENPKVFF.

The table lists this clonotype with a few counts. The genes are TRBV15 and TRBJ1-5, with 10 nucleotides matching TRBD1. V was pared by 0 bases and J by 10 bases, with 9 bases of the junction left unmatched. The germline CDR1 and CDR2 sequences are LNHNV and YYDKDF (reference sequence). The CDR3 loop spans 16 amino acids. This CDR3 reads CATSRDLETGGFPQHF. CDR3 bases: TGTGCCACCAGCAGAGATTTGGAGACAGGGGGCTTTCCCCAGCATTTT.